The next 2 T cell receptor beta chains were all read from a single sample in a study of beta chain features in type 1 diabetes. Since all of the isolated RNA was reverse transcribed, expressed TCRB transcripts were what got sequenced. Sequenced by immunoSEQ multiplex PCR; TCRdb stores in-frame clones only, minus some. The sample has 970,000 or so clones, roughly a sixth seen once. The sequenced sample was naive CD4+ T cells from blood. The receptors were sampled from a woman aged 18-29 years in good health.

The rearrangement joins TRBV7-2 to TRBJ2-3; D tentatively reads TRBD1 or TRBD2 (5 bases each). CDR1 and CDR2 from the germline V gene are SGHTA and FQGNSA. CDR3 length: 15 residues. Trimming cost V 4 bases and J 2 bases, with 13 bases left between them. The CDR3 bases are TGTGCCAGCAGCTCGGGACGGAGCTCCACAGATACGCAGTATTTT. Encoded protein: CASSSGRSSTDTQYF.

This clone has a handful of counts. This chain connects TRBV29-1 to TRBJ1-1; possible D gene TRBD1, 5 bases. CDR3 length equals 12 residues. Germline V gene lookup returns CDR1 SQVTM and CDR2 ANQGSEA. The V gene lost 7 bases and the J gene lost 0 bases, with 9 bases spanning the gap. The CDR3 region has the DNA TGCAGCGCGGGACGGATGAACACTGAAGCTTTCTTT. Translating it yields CSAGRMNTEAFF.